This T cell receptor (beta chain) derives from a study of T cells after yellow fever vaccination. V was pared by 6 bases and J by 2 bases, with 12 bases between. The CDR3 has 14 residues. Per germline, CDR1 WSHSY and CDR2 SAAADI. This clonotype has a count of ten or more. The target antigen is unknown. Template switching by 5'RACE produced TCR cDNA, adding a universal primer site and UMIs. Using its own MiXCR run on the 5' RACE reads, TCRdb lists one record per CDR3 protein. The sample has over 300,000 distinct CDR3 sequences, over 3.5% seen once. Findings of the study overall: Contamination of FACS-sorted repertoires by abundant clonotypes from the bulk population could occur.

The sample here was PBMCs, taken 5 days after the yellow fever booster vaccination. The sequence came from a man younger than 35 who received the YFV17D yellow fever vaccine. The chain combines TRBV10-2 with TRBJ2-3, with a weak D call TRBD1 (5 bases). The CDR3 DNA reads as TGCGCCAGCAGCCGGACAAATCCCACAGATACGCAGTATTTT. Translation: CASSRTNPTDTQYF.